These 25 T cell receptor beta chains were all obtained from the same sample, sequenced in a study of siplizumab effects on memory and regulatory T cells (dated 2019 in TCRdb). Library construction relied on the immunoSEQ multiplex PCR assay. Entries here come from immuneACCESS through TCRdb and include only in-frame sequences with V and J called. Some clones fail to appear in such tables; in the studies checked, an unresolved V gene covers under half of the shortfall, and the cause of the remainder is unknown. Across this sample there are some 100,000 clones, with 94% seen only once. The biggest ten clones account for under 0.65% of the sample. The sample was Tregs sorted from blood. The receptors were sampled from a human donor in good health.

The chain's CDR3 is CASPYGLSPEYEQYF. The CDR3 coding sequence is TGTGCCAGCCCATATGGACTCAGTCCAGAATACGAGCAGTACTTC. The chain carries TRBV2 and TRBJ2-7, with D tentatively TRBD2 (5 bases). Germline V gene lookup returns CDR1 SNHLY and CDR2 FYNNEI. V lost 8 bases and J lost 4, with 21 bases in between. This CDR3 region has 15 residues. The entire variable domain, with the rest obtained from reference TRBV2 and TRBJ2-7, is as follows: EPEVTQTPSHQVTQMGQEVILRCVPISNHLYFYWYRQILGQKVEFLVSFYNNEISEKSEIFDDQFSVERPDGSNFTLKIRSTKLEDSAMYFCASPYGLSPEYEQYFGPGTRLTVT.

CDR3 nucleotide sequence: TGTGCCAGCACCATATCTAACACTGAAGCTTTCTTT. Amino acid sequence: CASTISNTEAFF. The V call is TRBV25-1, the J call TRBJ1-1; D remains ambiguous. CDR3 length: 12 residues. Germline V CDR1 and CDR2: MGHDK, SYGVNS. Trimming pared 7 bases from V and 2 bases from J, leaving 8 bases between.

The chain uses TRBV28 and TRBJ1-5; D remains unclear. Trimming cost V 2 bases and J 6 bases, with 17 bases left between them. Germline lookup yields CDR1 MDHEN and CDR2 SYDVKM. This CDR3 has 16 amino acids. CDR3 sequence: CASSLTSGRVGQPQHF. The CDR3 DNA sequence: TGTGCCAGCAGTTTAACGTCCGGGAGGGTAGGTCAGCCCCAGCATTTT.

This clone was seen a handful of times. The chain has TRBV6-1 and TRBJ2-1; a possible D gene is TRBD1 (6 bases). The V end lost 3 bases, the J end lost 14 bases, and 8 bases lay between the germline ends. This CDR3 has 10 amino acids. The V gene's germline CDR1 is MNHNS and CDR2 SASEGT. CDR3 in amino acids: CASSDHREFF. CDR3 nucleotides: TGTGCCAGCAGTGACCACAGGGAGTTCTTC.

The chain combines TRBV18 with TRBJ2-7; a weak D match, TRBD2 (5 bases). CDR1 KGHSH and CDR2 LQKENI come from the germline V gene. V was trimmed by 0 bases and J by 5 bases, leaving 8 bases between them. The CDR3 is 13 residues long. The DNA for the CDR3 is TGTGCCAGCTCACCACCGAACGGGAACGAGCAGTACTTC. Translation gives CASSPPNGNEQYF.

The CDR3 DNA is TGTGCCAGCAGCGGACAACGGATTCTCTCTGGAAACACCATATATTTT. Residues: CASSGQRILSGNTIYF. J is TRBJ1-3 and V is TRBV11-2; D may be TRBD1 (5 bases). CDR3 length equals 16 residues. Germline assignment: CDR1 SGHAT and CDR2 FQNNGV. V was trimmed by 5 bases and J by 0 bases, leaving 14 bases between them.

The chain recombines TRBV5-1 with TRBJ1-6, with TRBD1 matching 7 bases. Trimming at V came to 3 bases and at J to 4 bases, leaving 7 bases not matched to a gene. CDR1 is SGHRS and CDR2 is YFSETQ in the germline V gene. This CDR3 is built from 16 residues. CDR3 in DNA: TGCGCCAGCAGCTCACGACAGGGACGATATAATTCACCCCTCCACTTT. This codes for CASSSRQGRYNSPLHF. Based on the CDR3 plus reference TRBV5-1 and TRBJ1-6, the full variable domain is KAGVTQTPRYLIKTRGQQVTLSCSPISGHRSVSWYQQTPGQGLQFLFEYFSETQRNKGNFPGRFSGRQFSNSRSEMNVSTLELGDSALYLCASSSRQGRYNSPLHFGNGTRLTVT.

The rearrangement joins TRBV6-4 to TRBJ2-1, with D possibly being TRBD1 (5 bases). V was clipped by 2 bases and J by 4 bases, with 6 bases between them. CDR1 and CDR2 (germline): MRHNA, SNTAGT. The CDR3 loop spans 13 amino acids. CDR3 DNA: TGTGCCAGCAGTGACAGGGGATACAATGAGCAGTTCTTC. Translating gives CASSDRGYNEQFF.

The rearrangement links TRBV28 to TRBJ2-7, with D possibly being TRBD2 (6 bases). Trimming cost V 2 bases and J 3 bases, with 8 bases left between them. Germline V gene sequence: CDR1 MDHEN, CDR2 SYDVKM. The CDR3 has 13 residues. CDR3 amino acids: CASSLGLFYEQYF. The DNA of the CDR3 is TGTGCCAGCAGTTTAGGACTATTCTACGAGCAGTACTTC. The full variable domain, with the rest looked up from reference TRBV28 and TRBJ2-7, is DVKVTQSSRYLVKRTGEKVFLECVQDMDHENMFWYRQDPGLGLRLIYFSYDVKMKEKGDIPEGYSVSREKKERFSLILESASTNQTSMYLCASSLGLFYEQYFGPGTRLTVT.

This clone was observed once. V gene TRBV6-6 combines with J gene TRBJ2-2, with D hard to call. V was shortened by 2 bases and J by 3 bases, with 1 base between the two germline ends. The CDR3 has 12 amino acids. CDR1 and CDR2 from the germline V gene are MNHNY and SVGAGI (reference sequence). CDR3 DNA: TGTGCCAGCAGTTACCACACCGGGGAGCTGTTTTTT. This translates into CASSYHTGELFF.

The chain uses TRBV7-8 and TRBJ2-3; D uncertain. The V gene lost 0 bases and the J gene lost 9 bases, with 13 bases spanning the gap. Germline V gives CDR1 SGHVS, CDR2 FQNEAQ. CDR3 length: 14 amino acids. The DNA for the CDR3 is TGTGCCAGCAGCTTAGCGTTTGGACCCACGACGCAGTATTTT. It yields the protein CASSLAFGPTTQYF.

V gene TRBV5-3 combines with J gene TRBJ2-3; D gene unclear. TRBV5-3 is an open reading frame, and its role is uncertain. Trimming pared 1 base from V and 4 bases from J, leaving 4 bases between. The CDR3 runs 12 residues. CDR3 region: CARSLSPDTQYF. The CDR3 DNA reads TGTGCCAGAAGCTTGAGCCCAGATACGCAGTATTTT.

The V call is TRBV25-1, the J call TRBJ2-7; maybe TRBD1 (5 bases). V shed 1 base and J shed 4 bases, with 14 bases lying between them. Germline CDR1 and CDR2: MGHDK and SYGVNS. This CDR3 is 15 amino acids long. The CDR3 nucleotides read TGTGCCAGCAGTGAATTGACGGCAGGGTGGTACGAGCAGTACTTC. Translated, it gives CASSELTAGWYEQYF.

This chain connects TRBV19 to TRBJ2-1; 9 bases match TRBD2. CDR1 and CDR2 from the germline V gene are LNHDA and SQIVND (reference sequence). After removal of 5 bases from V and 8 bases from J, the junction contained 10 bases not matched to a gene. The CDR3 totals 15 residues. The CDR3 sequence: CASSGIAGAPDEQFF. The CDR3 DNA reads TGTGCCAGTAGTGGGATAGCGGGAGCCCCCGATGAGCAGTTCTTC.

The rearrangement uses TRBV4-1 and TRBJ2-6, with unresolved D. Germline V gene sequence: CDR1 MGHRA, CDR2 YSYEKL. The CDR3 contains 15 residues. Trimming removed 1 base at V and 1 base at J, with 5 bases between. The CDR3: CASSQGFSGANVLTF. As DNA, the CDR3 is TGCGCCAGCAGCCAAGGCTTTTCTGGGGCCAACGTCCTGACTTTC.

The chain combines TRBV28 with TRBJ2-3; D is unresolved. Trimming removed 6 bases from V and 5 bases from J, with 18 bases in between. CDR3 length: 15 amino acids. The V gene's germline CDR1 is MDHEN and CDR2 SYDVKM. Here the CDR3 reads CASRFSGPVGDTQYF. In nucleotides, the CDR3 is TGTGCCAGCAGGTTTTCCGGCCCCGTGGGAGATACGCAGTATTTT.

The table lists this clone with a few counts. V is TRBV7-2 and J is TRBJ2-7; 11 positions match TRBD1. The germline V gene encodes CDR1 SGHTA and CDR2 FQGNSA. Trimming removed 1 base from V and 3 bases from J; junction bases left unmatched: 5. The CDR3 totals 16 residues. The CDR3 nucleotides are TGTGCCAGCAGCTTAGAACCCGGGACAGGGGGCTACGAGCAGTACTTC. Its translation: CASSLEPGTGGYEQYF.

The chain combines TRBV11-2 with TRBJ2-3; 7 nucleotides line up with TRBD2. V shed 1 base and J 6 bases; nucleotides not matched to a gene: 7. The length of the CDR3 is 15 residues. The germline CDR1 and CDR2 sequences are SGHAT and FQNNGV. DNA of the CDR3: TGTGCCAGCAGCTTAGGCGGGGGAGGCTTGGATACGCAGTATTTT. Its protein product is CASSLGGGGLDTQYF.

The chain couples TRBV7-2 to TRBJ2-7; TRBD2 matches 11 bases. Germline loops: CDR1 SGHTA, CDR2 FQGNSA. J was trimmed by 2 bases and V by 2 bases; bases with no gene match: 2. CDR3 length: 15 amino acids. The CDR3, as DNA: TGTGCCAGCAGCTTACCGGGACTAGCGGCCTACGAGCAGTACTTC. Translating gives CASSLPGLAAYEQYF.

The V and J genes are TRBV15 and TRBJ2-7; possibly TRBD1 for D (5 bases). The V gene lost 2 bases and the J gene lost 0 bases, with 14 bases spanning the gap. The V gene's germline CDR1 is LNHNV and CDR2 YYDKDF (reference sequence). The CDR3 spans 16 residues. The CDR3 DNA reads TGTGCCACCAGCAGAAATACAGGTCCGGTCTCCTACGAGCAGTACTTC. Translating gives CATSRNTGPVSYEQYF.

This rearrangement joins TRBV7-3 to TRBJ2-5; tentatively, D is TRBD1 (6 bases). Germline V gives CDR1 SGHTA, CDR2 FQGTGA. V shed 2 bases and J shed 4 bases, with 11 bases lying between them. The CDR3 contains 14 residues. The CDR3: CASSLSGGRETQYF. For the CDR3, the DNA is TGTGCCAGCAGCTTATCTGGGGGCCGAGAGACCCAGTACTTC.

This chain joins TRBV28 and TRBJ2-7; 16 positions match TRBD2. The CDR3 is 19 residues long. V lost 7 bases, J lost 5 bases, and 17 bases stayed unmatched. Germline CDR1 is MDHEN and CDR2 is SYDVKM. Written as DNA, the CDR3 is TGTGCCAGCACCGAAAAGGGACTAGCGGGAGGGAGTGTATTGGACGAGCAGTACTTC. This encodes CASTEKGLAGGSVLDEQYF.

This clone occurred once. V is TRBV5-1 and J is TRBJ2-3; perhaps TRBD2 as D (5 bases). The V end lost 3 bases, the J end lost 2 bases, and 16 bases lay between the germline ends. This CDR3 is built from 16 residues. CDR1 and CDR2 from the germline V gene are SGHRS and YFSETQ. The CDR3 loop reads CASSSGVGGPTDTQYF. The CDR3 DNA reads TGCGCCAGCAGCTCTGGAGTAGGAGGACCCACAGATACGCAGTATTTT.

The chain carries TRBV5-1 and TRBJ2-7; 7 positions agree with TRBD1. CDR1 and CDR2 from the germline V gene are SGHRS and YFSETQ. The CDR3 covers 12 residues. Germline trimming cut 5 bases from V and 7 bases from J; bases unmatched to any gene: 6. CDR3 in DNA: TGCGCCAGCAGTGACAGGGTGGGGGAGCAGTACTTC. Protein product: CASSDRVGEQYF. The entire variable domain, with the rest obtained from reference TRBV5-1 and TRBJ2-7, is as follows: KAGVTQTPRYLIKTRGQQVTLSCSPISGHRSVSWYQQTPGQGLQFLFEYFSETQRNKGNFPGRFSGRQFSNSRSEMNVSTLELGDSALYLCASSDRVGEQYFGPGTRLTVT.

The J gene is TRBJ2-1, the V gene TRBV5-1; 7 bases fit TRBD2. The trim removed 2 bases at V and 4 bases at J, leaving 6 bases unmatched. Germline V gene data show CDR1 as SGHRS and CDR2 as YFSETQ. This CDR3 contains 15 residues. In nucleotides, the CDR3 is TGCGCCAGCAGCTTCTCCCTAGCGGAGTACAATGAGCAGTTCTTC. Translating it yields CASSFSLAEYNEQFF. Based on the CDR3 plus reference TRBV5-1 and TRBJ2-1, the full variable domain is KAGVTQTPRYLIKTRGQQVTLSCSPISGHRSVSWYQQTPGQGLQFLFEYFSETQRNKGNFPGRFSGRQFSNSRSEMNVSTLELGDSALYLCASSFSLAEYNEQFFGPGTRLTVL.